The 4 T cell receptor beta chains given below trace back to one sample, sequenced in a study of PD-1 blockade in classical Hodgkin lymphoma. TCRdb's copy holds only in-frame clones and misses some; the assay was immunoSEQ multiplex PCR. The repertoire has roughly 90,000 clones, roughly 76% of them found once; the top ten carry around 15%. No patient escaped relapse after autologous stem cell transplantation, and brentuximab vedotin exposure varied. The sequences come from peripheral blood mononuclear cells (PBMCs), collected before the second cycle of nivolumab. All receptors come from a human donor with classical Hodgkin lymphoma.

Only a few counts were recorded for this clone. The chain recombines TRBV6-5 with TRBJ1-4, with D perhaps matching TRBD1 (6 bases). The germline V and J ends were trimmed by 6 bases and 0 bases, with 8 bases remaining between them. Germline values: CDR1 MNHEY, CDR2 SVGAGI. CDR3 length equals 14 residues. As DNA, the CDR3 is TGTGCCAGCAGGGACAGTTCAACTAATGAAAAACTGTTTTTT. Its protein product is CASRDSSTNEKLFF.

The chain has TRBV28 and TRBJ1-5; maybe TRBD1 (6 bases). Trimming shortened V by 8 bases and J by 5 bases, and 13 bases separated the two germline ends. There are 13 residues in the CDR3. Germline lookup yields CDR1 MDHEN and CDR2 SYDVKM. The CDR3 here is CASLTQGYQPQHF. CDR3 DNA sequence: TGTGCCAGCCTGACACAGGGCTATCAGCCCCAGCATTTT.

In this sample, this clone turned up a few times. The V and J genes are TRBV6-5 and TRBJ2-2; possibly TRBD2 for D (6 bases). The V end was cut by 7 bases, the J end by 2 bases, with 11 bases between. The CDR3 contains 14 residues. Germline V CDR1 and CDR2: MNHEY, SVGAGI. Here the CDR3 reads CASTGTANTGELFF. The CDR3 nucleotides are TGTGCCAGCACCGGGACTGCAAACACCGGGGAGCTGTTTTTT.

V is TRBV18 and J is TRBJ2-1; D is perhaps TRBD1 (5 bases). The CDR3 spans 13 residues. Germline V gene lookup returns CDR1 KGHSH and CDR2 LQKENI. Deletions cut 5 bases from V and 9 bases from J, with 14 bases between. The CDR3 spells CASSEVGDSEQFF. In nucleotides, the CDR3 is TGTGCCAGCTCAGAAGTAGGGGATTCTGAGCAGTTCTTC.